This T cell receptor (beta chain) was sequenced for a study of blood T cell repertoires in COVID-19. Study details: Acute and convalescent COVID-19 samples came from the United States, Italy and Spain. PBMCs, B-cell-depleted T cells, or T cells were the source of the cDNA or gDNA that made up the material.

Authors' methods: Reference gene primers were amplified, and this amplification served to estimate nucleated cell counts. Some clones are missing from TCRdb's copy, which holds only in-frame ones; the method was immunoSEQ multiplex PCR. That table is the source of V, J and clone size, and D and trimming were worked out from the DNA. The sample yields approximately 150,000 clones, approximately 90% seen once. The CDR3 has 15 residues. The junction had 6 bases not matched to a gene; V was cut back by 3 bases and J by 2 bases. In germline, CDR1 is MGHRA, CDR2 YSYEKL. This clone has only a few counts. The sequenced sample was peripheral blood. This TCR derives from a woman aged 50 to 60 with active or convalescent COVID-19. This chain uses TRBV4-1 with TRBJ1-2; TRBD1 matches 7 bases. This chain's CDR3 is CASSQGTAQNYGYTF. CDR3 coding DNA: TGCGCCAGCAGCCAGGGGACAGCCCAGAACTATGGCTACACCTTC.